These 10 T cell receptor beta chains came from one sample sequenced in a study of T cell repertoires in cytomegalovirus infection (dated by TCRdb to between 2018 and 2021). For sequencing, an Illumina HiSeq 1500 was employed. TCRdb handled the public reads itself, with Q25 trimming in fastp and clone calling in MiXCR, and kept productive beta chains. Rows merge per CDR3 protein into single entries with the most common DNA and genes. This sample is represented by 300,000 to 400,000 distinct CDR3 sequences; more than 8% of them were singletons. The ten largest clones represent approximately 4.5% of the sample. Sequenced material: PBMCs. The origin of the receptors is a human donor in good health (CMV status not recorded). Some clones in this sample may be carry-over from other donors' samples.

The chain employs TRBV19 and TRBJ1-5; no firm D call. Germline V gene data show CDR1 as LNHDA and CDR2 as SQIVND (reference sequence). Trimming left V 10 bases short and J 9 bases short, with 7 bases between. The CDR3 runs to 9 residues. The CDR3, as DNA: TGTGCCACCGGGAGGCCCCAGCATTTT. Its protein product is CATGRPQHF.

This clonotype was found many times. This chain joins TRBV10-3 and TRBJ1-1, with 8 bases matching TRBD1. Germline V CDR1 and CDR2: ENHRY, SYGVKD. The trim removed 4 bases at V and 0 bases at J, leaving 10 bases unmatched. The CDR3 totals 17 residues. The CDR3 nucleotides are TGTGCCATCAGTGGAGGACAGGGAAGGGACCTGAACACTGAAGCTTTCTTT. As protein: CAISGGQGRDLNTEAFF.

The genes are TRBV12-3 or TRBV12-4 and TRBJ2-3; D call uncertain. V was shortened by 8 bases and J by 1 base, with 7 bases between the two germline ends. The length of the CDR3 is 12 residues. The CDR3 sequence is CASLKGTDTQYF. As DNA, the CDR3 is TGTGCCAGCCTTAAGGGCACAGATACGCAGTATTTT.

This clonotype was observed at least ten times. The rearrangement uses TRBV4-1 and TRBJ2-1; 16 bases are shared with TRBD2. With 4 bases clipped from V and 5 bases from J, the junction kept 8 bases outside the gene matches. The CDR3 runs to 18 residues. Germline V gene lookup returns CDR1 MGHRA and CDR2 YSYEKL. This CDR3 reads CASSPLGLAGGPHNEQFF. CDR3 DNA sequence: TGCGCCAGCAGCCCTTTGGGACTAGCGGGAGGGCCACACAATGAGCAGTTCTTC.

This clonotype was recorded many times. V is TRBV7-9 and J is TRBJ2-1; D remains unclear. CDR3 length: 13 residues. Per germline, CDR1 SEHNR and CDR2 FQNEAQ (reference sequence). Trimming removed 1 base from V and 9 bases from J, with 10 bases in between. The CDR3 is CASSLGPMGEQFF. CDR3 in DNA: TGTGCCAGCAGCTTAGGGCCAATGGGTGAGCAGTTCTTC.

This clonotype was seen repeatedly, ten times or more. The rearrangement uses TRBV6-2 or TRBV6-3 and TRBJ2-2; TRBD1 is a possible D gene (6 bases). Germline assignment: CDR1 MNHEY and CDR2 SVGEGT. V lost 0 bases and J lost 8, with 25 bases in between. CDR3 size: 19 residues. The CDR3 is CASSYSRIAGALTPGELFF. CDR3 sequence (DNA): TGTGCCAGCAGTTACTCGAGGATCGCAGGGGCCCTAACACCGGGGGAGCTGTTTTTT.

This clonotype was observed many times. The chain recombines TRBV6-7 with TRBJ1-3, with D maybe TRBD1 (5 bases). TRBV6-7 is assigned to the ORF class and has an uncertain function. CDR3 size: 15 residues. V lost 7 bases to trimming and J lost 0 bases, with 13 bases between them. In nucleotides, the CDR3 is TGTGCCAGCATTAAAGACAGTTGCTCTGGAAACACCATATATTTT. This encodes CASIKDSCSGNTIYF.

V is TRBV27 and J is TRBJ2-2; tentatively, D is TRBD2 (5 bases). This CDR3 spans 14 amino acids. Germline loops: CDR1 MNHEY, CDR2 SMNVEV (reference sequence). The ends were cut back, 3 bases at V and 6 bases at J, with 11 bases in the middle. The CDR3 here is CASSLGSAPGELFF. CDR3 in DNA: TGTGCCAGCAGTTTGGGTAGCGCCCCCGGGGAGCTGTTTTTT.

The chain joins TRBV7-3 to TRBJ2-3, with 10 bases lining up with TRBD2. The CDR3 length is 18 residues. Germline V CDR1 and CDR2: SGHTA, FQGTGA. With V trimmed by 1 base and J by 3 bases, 10 bases remained unmatched. The CDR3 DNA sequence: TGTGCCAGCAGCTTAAGGGCTAGCGGGGGCCCTTTGACAGATACGCAGTATTTT. Translation gives CASSLRASGGPLTDTQYF.

This clonotype was observed a few times. The genes are TRBV19 and TRBJ1-5; D unresolved. The CDR3 has 15 amino acids. The germline CDR1 and CDR2 sequences are LNHDA and SQIVND (reference sequence). Between the trimmed V and J ends, which lost 4 bases and 1 base, there was a span of 11 bases. The CDR3 loop is CASSRFAESNQPQHF. In DNA, the CDR3 is TGTGCCAGTAGTAGGTTTGCAGAAAGCAATCAGCCCCAGCATTTT. The variable domain in full, completed from reference TRBV19 and TRBJ1-5, reads DGGITQSPKYLFRKEGQNVTLSCEQNLNHDAMYWYRQDPGQGLRLIYYSQIVNDFQKGDIAEGYSVSREKKESFPLTVTSAQKNPTAFYLCASSRFAESNQPQHFGDGTRLSIL.